This is a list of T cell receptor beta chains from one sample in a study of technical replicates of blood from several donors. Profiling relied on immunoSEQ multiplex PCR, and the TCRdb table lists in-frame clones only, not all of them. The data contain tens of thousands of clones, 95% to 98% of them seen just once; the ten biggest clones take up roughly 0.16%. Sequencing was done on a sample of T cells isolated from PBMCs. These receptors came from a human donor in good health. Each CDR3 is given with its conserved first and last residue. Each record gives: J gene, clone size, D gene, V gene, CDR3 protein, CDR3 DNA. The D gene is left open where the match is weak. Size is stated for part of the rows, as once, few or many counts, or as a class when the clone is expanded.

TRBJ2-7,NA,TRBD2,TRBV11-2,CASSPRLAGDREQYF,TGTGCCAGCAGCCCCCGACTAGCGGGAGACCGGGAGCAGTACTTC
TRBJ2-1,NA,NA,TRBV7-9,CASSLSLGNEQFF,TGTGCCAGCAGCTTGAGCCTAGGCAATGAGCAGTTCTTC
TRBJ2-3,NA,TRBD1,TRBV5-1,CASSLAGDRGTQYF,TGCGCCAGCAGCTTGGCCGGGGACAGGGGGACGCAGTATTTT
TRBJ2-7,NA,TRBD2,TRBV4-1,CASSQEASTSGYEQYF,TGCGCCAGCAGCCAAGAAGCCTCGACTAGCGGGTACGAGCAGTACTTC
TRBJ1-1,NA,NA,TRBV5-1,CASSLRGAEAFF,TGCGCCAGCAGCTTGCGCGGGGCTGAAGCTTTCTTT
TRBJ2-7,NA,TRBD2,TRBV7-6,CASSLSLAGLEQYF,TGTGCCAGCAGCTTATCACTAGCGGGGCTCGAGCAGTACTTC
TRBJ2-3,NA,TRBD2,TRBV7-6,CASRPGTSSADTQYF,TGTGCCAGCAGGCCCGGGACTAGCAGCGCAGATACGCAGTATTTT
TRBJ2-2,NA,TRBD2,TRBV27,CASSLYMAGGKTGELFF,TGTGCCAGCAGTTTATATATGGCGGGGGGTAAAACCGGGGAGCTGTTTTTT
TRBJ2-3,NA,TRBD2,TRBV5-8,CASSPGLAGPDTQYF,TGTGCCAGCAGCCCGGGACTAGCGGGACCAGATACGCAGTATTTT
TRBJ2-1,NA,TRBD2,TRBV27,CASSLRAGGITSSYNEQFF,TGTGCCAGCAGTTTGAGAGCGGGGGGGATAACGAGCTCCTACAATGAGCAGTTCTTC
TRBJ1-5,NA,TRBD1,TRBV6-1,CASIPGTEKNQPQHF,TGTGCCAGCATTCCCGGGACAGAAAAGAATCAGCCCCAGCATTTT
TRBJ1-2,NA,NA,TRBV30,CAWQQAGWGYTF,TGTGCCTGGCAACAGGCAGGGTGGGGCTACACCTTC
TRBJ1-5,NA,NA,TRBV5-8,CASSSNQPQHF,TGTGCCAGCAGCTCAAATCAGCCCCAGCATTTT
TRBJ2-1,NA,NA,TRBV2,CASSPHNEQFF,TGTGCCAGCAGTCCTCACAATGAGCAGTTCTTC
TRBJ2-1,NA,TRBD2,TRBV5-1,CASSPGLAGVNEQFF,TGCGCCAGCAGCCCCGGACTAGCGGGAGTGAATGAGCAGTTCTTC
TRBJ1-5,NA,NA,TRBV19,CASSIVYQPQHF,TGTGCCAGTAGTATAGTATATCAGCCCCAGCATTTT
TRBJ2-1,NA,NA,TRBV11-2,CASSSRRSSYNEQFF,TGTGCCAGCAGCAGCAGGAGGAGCTCCTACAATGAGCAGTTCTTC
TRBJ2-1,once,NA,TRBV7-9,CASSLGSLGEQFF,TGTGCCAGCAGCTTAGGGAGCTTGGGTGAGCAGTTCTTC
TRBJ2-2,NA,TRBD1,TRBV7-7,CASSSTIQGILNTGELFF,TGTGCTAGCAGCTCAACCATACAGGGGATATTGAACACCGGGGAGCTGTTTTTT
TRBJ2-1,NA,NA,TRBV28,CASSPQQNEQFF,TGTGCCAGCAGTCCACAGCAAAATGAGCAGTTCTTC
TRBJ1-2,NA,TRBD1,TRBV6-1,CASTPGQGRNYGYTF,TGTGCCAGCACCCCAGGACAGGGCAGGAACTATGGCTACACCTTC
TRBJ1-5,NA,TRBD1,TRBV5-1,CASSLATGDQPQHF,TGCGCCAGCAGCTTGGCAACAGGGGATCAGCCCCAGCATTTT
TRBJ2-6,NA,TRBD1,TRBV6-5,CASRDRRTGANVLTF,TGTGCCAGCAGGGACAGGCGGACTGGGGCCAACGTCCTGACTTTC
TRBJ2-7,NA,NA,TRBV21-1,CASSNGCGTGPYEQYF,TGTGCCAGCAGCAATGGTTGTGGGACAGGGCCTTACGAGCAGTACTTC
TRBJ2-3,NA,TRBD1,TRBV5-4,CASSLEKGADTQYF,TGTGCCAGCAGCTTGGAAAAGGGGGCGGATACGCAGTATTTT
TRBJ2-1,NA,NA,TRBV5-1,CASSLRLEANNEQFF,TGCGCCAGCAGCCTCCGACTAGAGGCCAACAATGAGCAGTTCTTC
TRBJ1-2,NA,TRBD1,TRBV6-5,CASRNRGIVYGYTF,TGTGCCAGCAGGAACAGGGGAATAGTATATGGCTACACCTTC
TRBJ2-1,NA,NA,TRBV7-9,CASSKMGSRDEQFF,TGTGCCAGCAGCAAAATGGGGTCGAGGGATGAGCAGTTCTTC
TRBJ2-7,NA,TRBD1,TRBV6-5,CASSPRGQGGEQYF,TGTGCCAGCAGTCCTAGAGGACAGGGTGGCGAGCAGTACTTC